This record concerns one T cell receptor beta chain sequence. Its antigen is not known. These data are taken from a study of post-analysis software for immune sequencing data. Findings and limits, study-wide: Five or six TRBV segments, including TRBV5-6, TRBV5-1 and TRBV20-1, were more frequent in patients than controls.

cDNA libraries of TCR beta carried unique molecular identifiers. Researchers reported approximately 480,000 cDNA molecules coming from roughly 0.93 to 9.6 million T cells. TCRdb called the PCR reads again in MiXCR, with one record for every CDR3 protein. The data hold hundreds of thousands of distinct CDR3 sequences, with 55% to 60% observed a single time. Germline V CDR1 and CDR2: MNHNS, SASEGT. V was shortened by 8 bases and J by 0 bases, with 14 bases between the two germline ends. This CDR3 contains 15 residues. This chain links TRBV6-1 with TRBJ2-1; D is undetermined. The source of this sequence is a girl aged 2-10 years with multiple sclerosis. The sample was blood. CDR3 sequence: CASRVVHSSYNEQFF. CDR3 nucleotide sequence: TGTGCCAGCCGAGTAGTCCATAGCTCCTACAATGAGCAGTTCTTC.